One TCR beta chain is described in this entry. Sequenced by immunoSEQ multiplex PCR; TCRdb stores in-frame clones only, minus some. The sample has 100,000 to 150,000 clones, approximately 74% seen once; the top ten hold around 6%. The CDR3 sequence is 12 residues long. Germline CDR1 SGHAT, CDR2 FQNNGV. The source of the sample is a study of blood T cell repertoires in COVID-19. As for the study in general: Sites in the United States, Italy and Spain provided acute and convalescent COVID-19 samples. T cells, B-cell-depleted T cells, or PBMCs provided the cDNA or gDNA that served as material.

The TCR originated in a man between 60 and 75 years old with acute or convalescent COVID-19. This sequence joins TRBV11-2 and TRBJ2-2, with a tentative D call TRBD2 (7 bases). Sequencing used peripheral blood. The CDR3 sequence is CANRGGPGELFF. CDR3 sequence (DNA): TGTGCTAATAGGGGGGGTCCCGGGGAGCTGTTTTTT.